Sequencing of this TCR beta chain was carried out in a study of CD8 T cells in ankylosing spondylitis. Study outcomes and limitations: Both synovial fluid and blood in reactive arthritis had previously been reported to carry some motif variants. Peripheral blood held disease-linked clones only at relatively low frequency, and these were CD8+. Disease-linked clones reportedly showed significant enrichment in matched ankylosing spondylitis synovial fluid.

This clonotype came up many times. The antigen remains unidentified. Between the trimmed V and J ends, which lost 1 base and 5 bases, there was a span of 12 bases. CDR3 length: 14 amino acids. As the method for making TCR beta libraries, quantitative 5'-RACE with molecular barcodes was used. Each CDR3 protein gets one entry after TCRdb re-called the 5' RACE reads with MiXCR. The sample holds under 300,000 distinct CDR3 sequences; about 10% are singletons and the top ten take around 6.5%. This chain links TRBV12-3 or TRBV12-4 with TRBJ2-7; TRBD1 is a possible D gene (5 bases). The sequence derives from a male donor with ankylosing spondylitis or in good health (not recorded which). Input material: blood, either unsorted or a sorted T cell fraction (not recorded which). The CDR3 here is CASSLGQGFDEQYF. CDR3 bases: TGTGCCAGCAGTTTAGGTCAGGGATTTGACGAGCAGTACTTC.